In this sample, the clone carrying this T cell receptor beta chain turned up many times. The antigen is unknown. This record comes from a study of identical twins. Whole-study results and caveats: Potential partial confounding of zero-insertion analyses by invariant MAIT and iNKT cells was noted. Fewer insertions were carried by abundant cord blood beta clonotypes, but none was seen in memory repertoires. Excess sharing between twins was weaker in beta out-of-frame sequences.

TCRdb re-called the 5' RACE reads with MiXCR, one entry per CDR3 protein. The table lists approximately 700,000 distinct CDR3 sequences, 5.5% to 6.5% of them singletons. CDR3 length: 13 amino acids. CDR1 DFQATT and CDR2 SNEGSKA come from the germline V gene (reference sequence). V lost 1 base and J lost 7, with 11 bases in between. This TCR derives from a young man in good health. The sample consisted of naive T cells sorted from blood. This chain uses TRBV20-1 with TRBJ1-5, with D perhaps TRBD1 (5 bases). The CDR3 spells CSARGQGLQPQHF. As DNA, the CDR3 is TGCAGTGCTAGAGGTCAGGGCCTCCAGCCCCAGCATTTT.